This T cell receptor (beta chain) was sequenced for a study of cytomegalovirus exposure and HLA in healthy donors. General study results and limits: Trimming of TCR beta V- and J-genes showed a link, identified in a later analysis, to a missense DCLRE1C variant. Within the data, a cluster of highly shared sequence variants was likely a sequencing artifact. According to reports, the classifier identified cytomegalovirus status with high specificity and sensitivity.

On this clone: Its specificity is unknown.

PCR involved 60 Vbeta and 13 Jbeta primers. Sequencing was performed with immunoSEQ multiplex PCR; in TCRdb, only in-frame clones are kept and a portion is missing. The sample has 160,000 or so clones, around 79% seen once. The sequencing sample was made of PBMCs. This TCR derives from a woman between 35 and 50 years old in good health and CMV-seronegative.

The DNA for the CDR3 is TGCGCCAGCAGCGAGGTACCGGGGACTGAAGCTTTCTTT. This gives the protein CASSEVPGTEAFF. V usage is TRBV5-1 and J usage is TRBJ1-1; no reliable D call. Trimming took 4 bases from V and 5 from J, leaving 12 bases between them. The germline gives CDR1 SGHRS, CDR2 YFSETQ. CDR3 length: 13 residues.